The 26 T cell receptor beta chains reported below all come from one sample, sequenced in a study of tumor and adjacent non-tumor tissue in lung cancer. A modified ARM-PCR protocol with three rounds of nested PCR amplified TCRbeta. TCRdb analysed the multiplex PCR reads with MiXCR anew, one entry per CDR3 protein. The data contain about 76,000 distinct CDR3 sequences, 70% to 90% of them seen just once; the ten biggest clones take up 51%. RNA was extracted from bulk tissue without any cell sorting. Distant lung tissue was collected more than 3 cm away from the tumor edge. The specimen was distant non-tumor lung tissue. The source is a man aged 60 to 75 with non-small cell lung cancer.

As to this clonotype: Germline is not matched at one junction end, which may reflect a read error. V usage is TRBV4-3 and J usage is TRBJ2-1; 7 nucleotides match TRBD1. In germline, CDR1 is LGHNA, CDR2 YSLEER. CDR3 length: 15 residues. The CDR3 is CASIPQGVKYNELFF. CDR3 bases: TGCGCCAGCATCCCGCAGGGGGTAAAATACAATGAGCTGTTCTTC.

This clonotype was detected a few times. The junction does not match germline at one end; this may be a read error. The gene calls are TRBV5-4 and TRBJ1-5; perhaps TRBD1 as D (5 bases). Germline V gene lookup returns CDR1 SGHNT and CDR2 YYREEE (reference sequence). CDR3 length equals 15 residues. CDR3 bases: TGTGCCAGTAGCTTTTTTGGGGGAAGCAATCAGCTCCAGCATTTT. Residues: CASSFFGGSNQLQHF.

To note about this clonotype: An end of the junction differs from the germline gene, which may be a read error. The chain is built from TRBV29-1 and TRBJ2-4; D uncertain. The CDR3 runs 15 residues. Germline V gene sequence: CDR1 SQVTM, CDR2 ANQGSEA. In DNA, the CDR3 is TGCAGCGTTCTTCGACTGACCTTAGCCAGAAACATTCAGTACTTC. Its translation: CSVLRLTLARNIQYF.

Regarding this clonotype: One end of the junction varies from germline; a read error may be responsible. This chain links TRBV11-2 with TRBJ2-6, with TRBD1 matching over 7 bases. Per germline, CDR1 SGHAT and CDR2 FQNNGV. The CDR3 has 19 amino acids. CDR3 protein: CASSLVTKDRPSGAYVLTF. As DNA, the CDR3 is TGTGCCAGCAGCTTAGTTACAAAGGACAGGCCCTCTGGGGCCTACGTTCTGACTTTC.

Concerning this clonotype itself: This may be a read error: a much more frequent sequence differs by one nucleotide. The chain carries TRBV13 and TRBJ1-3, with D tentatively TRBD1 (5 bases). Deletions cut 8 bases from V and 4 bases from J, with 9 bases between. The CDR3 length is 12 residues. Per the germline V gene, CDR1 is PRHDT and CDR2 is FYEKMQ (reference sequence). DNA of the CDR3: TGTGCCAGCGGCGGGGGAGGAAACACCATATATTTT. Protein sequence: CASGGGGNTIYF.

This clonotype was observed a single time. Since no conserved phenylalanine or tryptophan closes the CDR3, a read error is the likely cause. This chain connects TRBV6-2 or TRBV6-3 to TRBJ2-1; D is ambiguous. The CDR3 consists of 12 residues. CDR1 is MNHEY, CDR2 SVGEGT, per germline. With 8 bases removed from V and 8 bases from J, the gap between germline ends came to 13 bases. The CDR3 region is CASGFSFHEQFL. The CDR3 nucleotides are TGTGCCAGCGGGTTTAGTTTCCATGAGCAGTTCTTG.

In the case of this clonotype: The junction and the germline gene differ at one end; a read error may be behind it. The chain combines TRBV20-1 with TRBJ2-5; perhaps TRBD1 as D (6 bases). The V gene's germline CDR1 is DFQATT and CDR2 SNEGSKA (reference sequence). CDR3 size: 16 residues. The CDR3 is CSARDLGAANQETQHF. The DNA for the CDR3 is TGCAGTGCTAGAGATCTGGGGGCAGCGAACCAAGAGACCCAGCACTTC.

In regard to this clonotype: At one boundary the junction diverges from the germline segment, which might be a read error. The chain is built from TRBV4-3 and TRBJ2-6, with a tentative D call TRBD1 (5 bases). The germline CDR1 and CDR2 sequences are LGHNA and YSLEER. The CDR3 totals 16 residues. The CDR3 DNA follows: TGCGCCAGCAGGCAAGGGGCGGTGTCTGGGGCCAACATCCTGACTTTC. It encodes CASRQGAVSGANILTF.

Concerning this clonotype itself: Its ends do not fully match the called genes, so a read error is possible. The J gene is TRBJ2-5, the V gene TRBV4-3; D call uncertain. Germline lookup yields CDR1 LGHNA and CDR2 YSLEER. The CDR3 runs 15 residues. The CDR3 is CTSSQGPGPQETQYF. In DNA form, the CDR3 reads TGCACCAGCAGTCAAGGGCCGGGTCCCCAAGAGACCCAGTACTTC.

In regard to this clonotype: Germline and junction disagree at one end, which may indicate a read error. The rearrangement links TRBV29-1 to TRBJ2-2; a possible D gene is TRBD2 (6 bases). Germline CDR1 SQVTM, CDR2 ANQGSEA. The CDR3 consists of 15 residues. CDR3 residues: CSVAGIGLHCGELFF. As DNA, the CDR3 is TGCAGCGTGGCGGGAATCGGGCTTCACTGCGGGGAACTGTTTTTT.

A remark on this clonotype: One end of the junction varies from germline; a read error may be responsible. The CDR3 here is CAISLGLAGAGNTIYF. The CDR3 DNA follows: TGTGCCATCAGCTTAGGCCTGGCAGGGGCTGGGAACACCATATATTTT. This chain links TRBV13 with TRBJ1-3; D might be TRBD1 (6 bases). This CDR3 is 16 amino acids long. Germline values: CDR1 PRHDT, CDR2 FYEKMQ (reference sequence).

As to this clonotype: This may stem from a read error, because a much larger clone lies one nucleotide away. The chain employs TRBV30 and TRBJ1-3; D might be TRBD1 (5 bases). This CDR3 comprises 15 residues. Germline V gives CDR1 GTSNPN, CDR2 SVGIG (reference sequence). Trimming stripped 3 bases from V and 0 bases from J, with 12 bases between. CDR3 sequence reads: CAWRQGRNSGNTIYF. CDR3 DNA sequence: TGTGCCTGGAGGCAGGGACGGAACTCTGGAAACACCATATATTTT.

As for this clonotype: The germline gene is not matched at one end of the junction; a read error may be the cause. V gene TRBV6-5 combines with J gene TRBJ1-5; TRBD1 agrees at 7 bases. The length of the CDR3 is 15 residues. Looked up from germline, CDR1 is MNHEY and CDR2 is SVGAGI. In DNA, the CDR3 is TGTGTCAGCAGTTACAGTGGACAGGCTAGTCAACCCCAGCATTTT. It is translated as CVSSYSGQASQPQHF.

The chain links TRBV13 to TRBJ1-3, with D perhaps matching TRBD1 (6 bases). Germline CDR1 and CDR2: PRHDT and FYEKMQ (reference sequence). This CDR3 region has 16 residues. Trimming pared 0 bases from V and 10 bases from J, leaving 19 bases between. The CDR3 DNA is TGTGCCAGCAGCTTAGGCCCGGCGGGGGCTGGGAAGACCATATATTTT. Translated, it gives CASSLGPAGAGKTIYF.

In the case of this clonotype: It may be a read error: a sequence one base away is much more abundant. The chain has TRBV20-1 and TRBJ2-7; 8 nucleotides line up with TRBD2. V shed 0 bases and J 6 bases; nucleotides not matched to a gene: 10. In germline, CDR1 is DFQATT, CDR2 SNEGSKA (reference sequence). This CDR3 contains 15 residues. CDR3 protein: CSARDVREGQGEQYF. In nucleotides, the CDR3 is TGCAGTGCTAGAGACGTACGGGAGGGCCAAGGCGAGCAGTACTTC.

V gene TRBV5-5 combines with J gene TRBJ2-5; no clear D gene. This CDR3 has 14 residues. CDR1 is SGHKS and CDR2 is YYEKEE in the germline V gene (reference sequence). The CDR3 loop reads CTNSLAGLQETQYF. The CDR3 DNA sequence: TGTACCAACAGCTTGGCAGGCCTCCAAGAGACCCAGTACTTC.

For this clonotype: At one end, the junction sequence differs from germline, possibly due to a read error. This chain joins TRBV6-2 or TRBV6-3 and TRBJ2-1, with TRBD2 matching over 9 bases. Per germline, CDR1 MNHEY and CDR2 SVGEGT. The CDR3 covers 15 residues. CDR3 bases: TGTGCGAGCAGTTATCCTGCGGGAGGGCCGGGTGAGCAGCTCTTC. Its translation is CASSYPAGGPGEQLF.

In regard to this clonotype: As the CDR3 is not closed by the conserved phenylalanine or tryptophan, this likely results from a read error. V gene TRBV11-2 combines with J gene TRBJ2-5, with D hard to call. This CDR3 has 14 residues. Germline-derived CDR1 and CDR2 are SGHAT and FQNNGV. CDR3 residues: CASSSGKVLENQYL. CDR3 nucleotides: TGTGCCAGCAGCTCCGGAAAGGTTCTGGAGAACCAGTACCTC.

The V gene is TRBV4-1, the J gene TRBJ2-1; TRBD1 is a possible D gene (5 bases). The CDR3 runs 15 residues. Germline CDR1 reads MGHRA; CDR2 reads YSYEKL. Trimming removed 4 bases from V and 8 bases from J, with 18 bases in between. The CDR3 loop is CASSLLGGRAHEQFF. The CDR3 nucleotides read TGCGCCAGCAGCCTGTTGGGCGGCAGGGCCCATGAGCAGTTCTTC.

In regard to this clonotype: At one end, the junction sequence differs from germline, possibly due to a read error. This chain connects TRBV5-4 to TRBJ1-1; 7 positions agree with TRBD1. CDR1 SGHNT and CDR2 YYREEE come from the germline V gene (reference sequence). The CDR3 contains 14 residues. CDR3: CASNATGVRAEAFF. In DNA form, the CDR3 reads TGCGCCAGCAATGCTACAGGGGTGCGTGCTGAAGCTTTCTTT.

The V gene is TRBV6-1, the J gene TRBJ1-5; no clear D gene. Germline assignment: CDR1 MNHNS and CDR2 SASEGT. The CDR3 runs to 14 residues. Trimming shortened V by 5 bases and J by 4 bases, and 12 bases separated the two germline ends. DNA for the CDR3: TGTGCCAGCAGTAAAGGGAGTGGTAATCAGCCCCAGCATTTT. Protein sequence: CASSKGSGNQPQHF.

This sequence joins TRBV20-1 and TRBJ2-2; 10 bases align to TRBD2. The CDR3 length is 16 residues. Germline CDR1 is DFQATT and CDR2 is SNEGSKA (reference sequence). The V segment lost 3 bases and the J segment 15 bases; nucleotides outside the gene matches: 19. In DNA form, the CDR3 reads TGCAGTGCTAGGGGGACTAGCGAGGGAGACACCGGGGTGATGTTTTTT. As protein: CSARGTSEGDTGVMFF.

This chain uses TRBV11-3 with TRBJ1-6; D might be TRBD1 (5 bases). V lost 5 bases to trimming and J lost 6 bases, with 8 bases between them. CDR3 length equals 13 residues. CDR1 is SGHNT, CDR2 YENEEA, per germline. Here the CDR3 DNA reads TGTGCCAGCAGCCCGGGGACTAATTCACCCCTCCACTTT. Its protein is CASSPGTNSPLHF.

For this clonotype: The conserved phenylalanine or tryptophan is not found at the CDR3 terminus, so this likely reflects a read error. This sequence joins TRBV28 and TRBJ2-7; 10 bases align to TRBD2. There are 14 residues in the CDR3. Germline V gene sequence: CDR1 MDHEN, CDR2 SYDVKM. CDR3 in DNA: TGTGCTAGCAGCTTTAGCGGGAGGCCCTATGAGCAGTACCTC. Protein sequence: CASSFSGRPYEQYL.

This clonotype came up a few times. One end of the junction varies from germline; a read error may be responsible. The V call is TRBV28, the J call TRBJ1-6, with D unclear. Germline CDR1 is MDHEN and CDR2 is SYDVKM. The CDR3 spans 12 residues. The CDR3 DNA sequence: TGTGTCAGCAGTTTAGGTTCCCGTCCCCTCCACTTT. Amino acid sequence: CVSSLGSRPLHF.

As for this clonotype: The CDR3 does not close with the conserved phenylalanine or tryptophan, likely indicating a read error. J is TRBJ1-2 and V is TRBV29-1; D is uncertain. V was cut by 3 bases and J by 6 bases, with 11 bases left in between. The V gene's germline CDR1 is SQVTM and CDR2 ANQGSEA. The CDR3 spans 12 residues. CDR3 DNA sequence: TGCAGCGTTGATTCGGCGGTTCATGGCTACACCTCC. Translating gives CSVDSAVHGYTS.